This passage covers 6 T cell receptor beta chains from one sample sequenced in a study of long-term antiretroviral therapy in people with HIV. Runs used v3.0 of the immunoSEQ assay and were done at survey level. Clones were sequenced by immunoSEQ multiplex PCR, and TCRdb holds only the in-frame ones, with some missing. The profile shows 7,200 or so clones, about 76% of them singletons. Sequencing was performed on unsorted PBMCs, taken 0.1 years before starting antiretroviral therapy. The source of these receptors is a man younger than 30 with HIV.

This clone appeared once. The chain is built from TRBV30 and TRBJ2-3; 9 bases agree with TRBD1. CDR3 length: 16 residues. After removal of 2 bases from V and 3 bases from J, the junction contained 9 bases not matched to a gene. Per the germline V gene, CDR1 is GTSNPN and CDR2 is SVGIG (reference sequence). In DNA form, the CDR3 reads TGTGCCTGGAGTCCGACCGGGACAGGGAGAACAGATACGCAGTATTTT. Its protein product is CAWSPTGTGRTDTQYF. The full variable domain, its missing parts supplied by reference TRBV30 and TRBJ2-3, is SQTIHQWPATLVQPVGSPLSLECTVEGTSNPNLYWYRQAAGRGLQLLFYSVGIGQISSEVPQNLSASRPQDRQFILSSKKLLLSDSGFYLCAWSPTGTGRTDTQYFGPGTRLTVL.

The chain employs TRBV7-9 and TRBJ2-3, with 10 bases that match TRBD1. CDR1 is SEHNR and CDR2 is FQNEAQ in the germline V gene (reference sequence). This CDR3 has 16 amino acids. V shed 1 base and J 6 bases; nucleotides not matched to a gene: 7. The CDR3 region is CASSLVVGQGPDTQYF. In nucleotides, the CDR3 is TGTGCCAGCAGCTTAGTGGTGGGACAGGGGCCGGATACGCAGTATTTT.

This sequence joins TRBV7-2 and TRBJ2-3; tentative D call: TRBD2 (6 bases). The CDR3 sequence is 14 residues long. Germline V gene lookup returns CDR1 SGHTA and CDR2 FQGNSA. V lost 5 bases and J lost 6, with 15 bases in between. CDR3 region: CASSGMGLGDTQYF. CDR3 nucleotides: TGTGCCAGCAGCGGGATGGGACTGGGGGATACGCAGTATTTT.

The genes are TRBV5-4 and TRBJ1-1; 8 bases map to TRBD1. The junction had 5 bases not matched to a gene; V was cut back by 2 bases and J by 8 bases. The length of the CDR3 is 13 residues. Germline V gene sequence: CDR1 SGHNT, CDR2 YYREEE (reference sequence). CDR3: CASSFRGQGEAFF. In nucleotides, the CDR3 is TGTGCCAGCAGCTTCAGGGGGCAGGGCGAAGCTTTCTTT.

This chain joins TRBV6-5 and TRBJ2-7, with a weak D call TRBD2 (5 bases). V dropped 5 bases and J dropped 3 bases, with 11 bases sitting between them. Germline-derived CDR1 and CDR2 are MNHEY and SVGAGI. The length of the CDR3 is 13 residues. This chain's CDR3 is CASSTLGGYEQYF. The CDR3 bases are TGTGCCAGCAGTACCCTAGGAGGCTACGAGCAGTACTTC.

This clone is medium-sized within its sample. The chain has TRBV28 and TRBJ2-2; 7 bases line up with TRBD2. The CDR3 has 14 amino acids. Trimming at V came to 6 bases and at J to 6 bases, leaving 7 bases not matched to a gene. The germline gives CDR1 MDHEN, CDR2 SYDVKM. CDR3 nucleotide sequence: TGTGCCAGCAGCTTTTTTACTAGCGCCGGGGAGCTGTTTTTT. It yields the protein CASSFFTSAGELFF.